This TCR beta chain was profiled in a study of breast tumors, draining lymph nodes, adjacent tissues. Breast cancer patients provided tissue from their axillary draining lymph nodes. Study-level findings and limits: Tumors had less TCR diversity than lymph nodes, more than nontumor tissue. Tumor and nontumor repertoires were significantly more similar in luminal-like than in basal-like breast cancer.

This clonotype has ten or more counts. Its antigen is as yet unknown. From the multiplex PCR reads, TCRdb called clonotypes with MiXCR, one entry per CDR3 protein. The table has more than 85,000 distinct CDR3 sequences, approximately 21% seen once. Sample: axillary lymph node tissue. This TCR derives from a female donor with breast cancer. Some clones in this sample may be carry-over from other donors' samples.

The CDR3 sequence is CSARGDSGSYEQYF. CDR3 nucleotides: TGCAGTGCTAGGGGGGATAGCGGATCCTACGAGCAGTACTTC. The gene calls are TRBV20-1 and TRBJ2-7, with D perhaps matching TRBD2 (6 bases). Trimming removed 3 bases at V and 1 base at J, with 13 bases between. The CDR3 runs to 14 residues. CDR1 is DFQATT, CDR2 SNEGSKA, per germline (reference sequence).